This note documents a single T cell receptor beta chain sequence. Its antigen is not identified. Assay: immunoSEQ multiplex PCR; the TCRdb copy retains only in-frame clones and omits some. The profile covers tens of thousands of clones, with around four fifths appearing a single time and around 0.88% taken by the ten largest. CDR1 MNHEY and CDR2 SMNVEV come from the germline V gene (reference sequence). The V gene lost 2 bases and the J gene lost 3 bases, with 11 bases spanning the gap. The CDR3 consists of 14 residues. The data were taken from a study of monozygotic twins with cystic fibrosis. The wider study: Roughly 3 micrograms of fragmented DNA underwent 15 PCR cycles for library preparation. Notes on the study in general: Unrelated CF individuals shared fewer identical clonotypes than monozygotic CF twins. In 13 of 16 pairs, V gene usage was closest to the co-twin's.

The TCR originated in a girl aged 2 to 10 with cystic fibrosis. Sequenced sample: blood. V is TRBV27 and J is TRBJ2-7, with D possibly TRBD1 on 5 matching bases. The CDR3 loop is CASSLNWGVYEQYF. The CDR3 coding sequence is TGTGCCAGCAGTTTAAACTGGGGCGTCTACGAGCAGTACTTC.